This T cell receptor (beta chain) was profiled in a study of cytomegalovirus exposure and HLA in healthy donors. Study results and caveats: A later examination showed that TCR association rates differed by HLA locus, with DRB1 most and HLA-C fewest. Several of the most significant clusters were apparently associated with common viral pathogens in a later analysis.

The PCR ran on 60 Vbeta and 13 Jbeta primers. Method: immunoSEQ multiplex PCR; TCRdb's copy keeps in-frame clones and lacks some. The sample consists of under 200,000 clones, nearly 80% of them appearing once. As regards this clone: Its target is unknown.

The sample taken for sequencing was PBMCs. This TCR was sampled from a man aged 18-30 years in good health and CMV-seropositive.

CDR3 residues: CASSNDRVYGYTF. The DNA for the CDR3 is TGTGCCAGCTCAAACGACAGGGTCTATGGCTACACCTTC. The V and J genes are TRBV18 and TRBJ1-2, with 7 bases lining up with TRBD1. J was trimmed by 4 bases and V by 5 bases; bases with no gene match: 4. CDR3 length equals 13 residues. Germline V gene lookup returns CDR1 KGHSH and CDR2 LQKENI. The full variable domain, completed using reference TRBV18 and TRBJ1-2, is NAGVMQNPRHLVRRRGQEARLRCSPMKGHSHVYWYRQLPEEGLKFMVYLQKENIIDESGMPKERFSAEFPKEGPSILRIQQVVRGDSAAYFCASSNDRVYGYTFGSGTRLTVV.